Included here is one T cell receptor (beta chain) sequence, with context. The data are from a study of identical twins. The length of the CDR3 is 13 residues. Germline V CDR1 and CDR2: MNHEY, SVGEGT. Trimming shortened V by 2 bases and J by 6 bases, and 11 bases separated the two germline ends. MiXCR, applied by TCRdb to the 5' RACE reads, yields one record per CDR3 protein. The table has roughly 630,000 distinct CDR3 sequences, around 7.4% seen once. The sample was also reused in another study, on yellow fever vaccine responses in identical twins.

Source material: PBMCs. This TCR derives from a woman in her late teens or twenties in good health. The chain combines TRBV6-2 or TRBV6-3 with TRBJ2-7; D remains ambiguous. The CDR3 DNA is TGTGCCAGCAGTTACCAGGTCCAAGGCGAGCAGTACTTC. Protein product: CASSYQVQGEQYF.